This T cell receptor (beta chain) was captured in a study of a mutant IDH1 vaccine in newly diagnosed glioma. Whole-study context: Treated patients showed a male proportion of roughly 60%, a female proportion of roughly 38%, and a mean age of around 39 years. Overall study findings and caveats: Changes to the top peripheral T cell clonotypes appeared unrelated to pseudoprogression.

Germline V lookup: CDR1 SGHVS, CDR2 FNYEAQ. The CDR3 is made up of 13 amino acids. Trimming took off 5 bases at V and 9 bases at J, with 17 bases between the two ends. The data were produced by immunoSEQ multiplex PCR, yet TCRdb's version contains in-frame clones alone and is incomplete. In the table there are 30,000 to 40,000 clones, over 75% of which are singletons. With regard to this clone: Its antigen remains unknown.

Sample time point: week 47, end of study. Doses comprised 300 ug of mutant IDH1 20-mer peptide each, plus topical imiquimod. The donors' diagnosis was new WHO grade 3 or 4 astrocytoma that was IDH1-mutant and ATRX-lost. The chain has TRBV7-6 and TRBJ2-7; D gene ambiguous. Material: PBMCs, obtained from a glioma patient whose treatment included an IDH1 peptide vaccine. The origin of this receptor is a woman between 40 and 55 years old with glioma. Here the CDR3 reads CASSELAPTTQYF. The CDR3 DNA is TGTGCCAGCAGCGAACTGGCGCCCACGACGCAGTACTTC. The whole variable domain, remainder taken from reference TRBV7-6 and TRBJ2-7, is GAGVSQSPRYKVTKRGQDVALRCDPISGHVSLYWYRQALGQGPEFLTYFNYEAQQDKSGLPNDRFSAERPEGSISTLTIQRTEQRDSAMYRCASSELAPTTQYFGPGTRLTVT.